The sample holds one count of the clone carrying this T cell receptor beta chain. The antigen is not known. These data belong to a study of shared clonotypes between healthy human individuals. Study at large: The study enrolled a couple of women and a few men aged 18 to 49. Every donor yielded three CD4 naive, three CD4 memory, two CD8 naive and one CD8 memory plate. Study-wide findings and caveats: Large depth notwithstanding, sorted-subset sequencing proved incomplete by rarefaction.

A deep-level run was used for the assay. Sequencing used immunoSEQ multiplex PCR; TCRdb keeps in-frame clones, though not all of them. Altogether roughly 2.1 million clones are present, approximately 94% being singletons, with the ten largest covering 1.5% to 2%. There are 14 residues in the CDR3. Between the trimmed V and J ends, which lost 6 bases and 1 base, there was a span of 13 bases. Germline lookup yields CDR1 SQVTM and CDR2 ANQGSEA. Cells designated naive CD8 were CD45RO-negative and were positively selected for CCR7, with terminally differentiated effector memory CD45RA+ cells excluded. The receptor's source is a man aged 18 to 29 in good health. Some clones in this sample may be carry-over from other donors' samples. The rearrangement links TRBV29-1 to TRBJ1-3; D gene uncertain. The material sequenced was naive CD8+ T cells from PBMCs. The CDR3: CSVEWVSSGNTIYF. DNA for the CDR3: TGCAGCGTGGAGTGGGTTAGTTCTGGAAACACCATATATTTT.